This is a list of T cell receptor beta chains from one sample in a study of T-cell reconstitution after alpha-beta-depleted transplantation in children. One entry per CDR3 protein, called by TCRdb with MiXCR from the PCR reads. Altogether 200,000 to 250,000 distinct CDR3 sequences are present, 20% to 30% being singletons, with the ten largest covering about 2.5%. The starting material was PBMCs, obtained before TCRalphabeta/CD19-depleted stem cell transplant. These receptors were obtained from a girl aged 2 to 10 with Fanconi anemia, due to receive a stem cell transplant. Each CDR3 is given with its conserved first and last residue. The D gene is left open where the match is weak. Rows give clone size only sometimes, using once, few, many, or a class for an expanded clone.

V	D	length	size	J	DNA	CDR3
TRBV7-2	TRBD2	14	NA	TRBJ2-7	TGTGCCAGCAGCTATCGCGGGAGCCCCTACGAGCAGTACTTC	CASSYRGSPYEQYF
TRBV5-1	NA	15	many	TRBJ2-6	TGCGCCAGCAGCTTGTACTCCTCTGGGGCCAACGTCCTGACTTTC	CASSLYSSGANVLTF
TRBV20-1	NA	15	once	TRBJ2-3	TGCAGTGCTAGTCTTCCTAGTAGTAGCACAGATACGCAGTATTTT	CSASLPSSSTDTQYF
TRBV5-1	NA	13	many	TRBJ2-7	TGCGCCAGCAGCTTGGTATCAGATTACGAGCAGTACTTC	CASSLVSDYEQYF
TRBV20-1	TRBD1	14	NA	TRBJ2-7	TGCAGTGCTAGGGGACAGAGAGCTTTATACGAGCAGTACTTC	CSARGQRALYEQYF
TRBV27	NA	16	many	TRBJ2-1	TGTGCCAGCAGTTTAAGTAGGGGTAGCTCCTACAATGAGCAGTTCTTC	CASSLSRGSSYNEQFF
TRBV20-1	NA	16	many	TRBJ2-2	TGCAGTGCTAGTGGGGAACGGCCAGTGAACACCGGGGAGCTGTTTTTT	CSASGERPVNTGELFF
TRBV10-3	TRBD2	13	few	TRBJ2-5	TGTGCCATCGGAGGGACTAGCTCGGAGACCCAGTACTTC	CAIGGTSSETQYF
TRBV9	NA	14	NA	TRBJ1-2	TGTGCCAGCAGCCCCAGGGGACCTAACTATGGCTACACCTTC	CASSPRGPNYGYTF
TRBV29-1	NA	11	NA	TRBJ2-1	TGCAGCGTTTTTAGGGACAATGAGCAGTTCTTC	CSVFRDNEQFF
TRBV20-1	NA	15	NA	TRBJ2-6	TGCAGTGCTAGGGCAGCAGGCTCTGGGGCCAACGTCCTGACTTTC	CSARAAGSGANVLTF
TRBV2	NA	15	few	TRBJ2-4	TGTGCCAGCAGTGAAGGCGGACTAGCCAAAAACATTCAGTACTTC	CASSEGGLAKNIQYF
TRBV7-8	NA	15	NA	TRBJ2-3	TGTGCCAGCAGCTTACCGGGAGTGAGGACAGATACGCAGTATTTT	CASSLPGVRTDTQYF
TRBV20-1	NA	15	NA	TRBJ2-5	TGCAGTGCTATCGGGAGACGGGGTTCACAAGAGACCCAGTACTTC	CSAIGRRGSQETQYF
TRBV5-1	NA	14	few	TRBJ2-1	TGCGCCAGCAGCTTTCCCGTACAGGGACATGAGCAGTTCTTC	CASSFPVQGHEQFF
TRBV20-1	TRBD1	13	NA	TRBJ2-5	TGCAGTGCTTTCCGGGACAGCCAAGAGACCCAGTACTTC	CSAFRDSQETQYF
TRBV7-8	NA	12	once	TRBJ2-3	TGTGCCAGCAGCGTAACGGCAGATACGCAGTATTTT	CASSVTADTQYF